Shown below are 23 T cell receptor beta chains from a single sample sequenced in a study of cytomegalovirus exposure and HLA in healthy donors. TCRdb keeps only in-frame clones here, not all; method: immunoSEQ multiplex PCR. The sample carries 200,000 to 250,000 clones, approximately 83% recorded once. The sample comprised PBMCs. All receptors come from a woman aged 25 to 39 in good health and CMV-seropositive.

Only a few counts were recorded for this clone. The genes are TRBV30 and TRBJ2-7, with TRBD1 identical over 8 bases. The CDR3 totals 14 residues. The V gene's germline CDR1 is GTSNPN and CDR2 SVGIG (reference sequence). V gave up 7 bases and J gave up 7 bases; unmatched junction bases: 15. CDR3 sequence (DNA): TGTGCCTCGATACGACAGGGGCTTACGTGGGAGCAGTACTTC. This codes for CASIRQGLTWEQYF.

Written as DNA, the CDR3 is TGCGCCAGCAGCGACTCTGTTTTCGGGAACACCGGGGAGCTGTTTTTT. Amino acid sequence: CASSDSVFGNTGELFF. The chain is built from TRBV5-1 and TRBJ2-2; D is ambiguous. The CDR3 extends over 16 amino acids. Germline CDR1 SGHRS, CDR2 YFSETQ. V was trimmed by 4 bases and J by 1 base, leaving 14 bases between them.

The count of this clone is one. The rearrangement joins TRBV6-5 to TRBJ2-3; D remains ambiguous. The germline V gene encodes CDR1 MNHEY and CDR2 SVGAGI. V was pared by 7 bases and J by 0 bases, with 8 bases between. The CDR3 is made up of 13 amino acids. For the CDR3, the DNA is TGTGCCAGCACAAGAACTAGCACAGATACGCAGTATTTT. It encodes CASTRTSTDTQYF.

This clone was seen just once. The chain joins TRBV27 to TRBJ1-5; no definite D call. CDR3 length: 15 residues. The V gene's germline CDR1 is MNHEY and CDR2 SMNVEV (reference sequence). Trimming cost V 0 bases and J 3 bases, with 9 bases left between them. The CDR3 here is CASSLSIVDNQPQHF. DNA of the CDR3: TGTGCCAGCAGTTTATCCATCGTGGACAATCAGCCCCAGCATTTT.

The count of this clone is one. The J gene is TRBJ2-5, the V gene TRBV7-2; D perhaps matches TRBD1 (6 bases). The CDR3 consists of 15 residues. V lost 2 bases and J lost 2, with 12 bases in between. The V gene's germline CDR1 is SGHTA and CDR2 FQGNSA. The CDR3 DNA is TGTGCCAGCAGCTTAAGCAGGGGAAAACAAGAGACCCAGTACTTC. Translated, it gives CASSLSRGKQETQYF.

The V and J genes are TRBV6-6 and TRBJ2-1; D not resolved. The CDR3 has 14 residues. Between the trimmed V and J ends, which lost 2 bases and 6 bases, there was a span of 11 bases. Germline loops: CDR1 MNHNY, CDR2 SVGAGI (reference sequence). The CDR3 nucleotides are TGTGCCAGCAGTTACGGTAATACCCCCAATGAGCAGTTCTTC. It is translated as CASSYGNTPNEQFF.

The rearrangement joins TRBV2 to TRBJ1-5; D unresolved. With 0 bases removed from V and 0 bases from J, the gap between germline ends came to 3 bases. CDR3 length: 14 amino acids. CDR1 SNHLY and CDR2 FYNNEI come from the germline V gene. The CDR3 reads CASSEATSNQPQHF. The CDR3 nucleotides are TGTGCCAGCAGTGAAGCGACTAGCAATCAGCCCCAGCATTTT.

The CDR3 here is CAWSSHLTTRYGYTF. CDR3 coding DNA: TGTGCCTGGAGTTCCCACCTAACGACCCGCTATGGCTACACCTTC. The rearrangement joins TRBV30 to TRBJ1-2; D uncertain. Trimming took off 2 bases at V and 4 bases at J, with 17 bases between the two ends. The CDR3 is 15 amino acids. Germline-derived CDR1 and CDR2 are GTSNPN and SVGIG (reference sequence).

The V and J genes are TRBV7-8 and TRBJ1-5, with 9 bases lining up with TRBD1. V shed 4 bases, J shed 4 bases, and the junction held 5 bases outside the gene matches. Germline loops: CDR1 SGHVS, CDR2 FQNEAQ. This CDR3 comprises 15 residues. CDR3 coding DNA: TGTGCCAGCAGCTCGCGACAGGGGGGTAATCAGCCCCAGCATTTT. As protein: CASSSRQGGNQPQHF.

The V and J genes are TRBV5-1 and TRBJ2-1; D not resolved. Germline V lookup: CDR1 SGHRS, CDR2 YFSETQ. The CDR3 has 15 amino acids. Trimming shortened V by 0 bases and J by 3 bases, and 10 bases separated the two germline ends. CDR3 amino acids: CASSLGPGDYNEQFF. Written as DNA, the CDR3 is TGCGCCAGCAGCTTGGGACCGGGCGACTACAATGAGCAGTTCTTC.

The CDR3 coding sequence is TGTGCCAGCAGTTTATCGGCCCAGATCTATGAAAAACTGTTTTTT. Its protein is CASSLSAQIYEKLFF. V is TRBV27 and J is TRBJ1-4; D not resolved. The V gene lost 0 bases and the J gene lost 6 bases, with 11 bases spanning the gap. The length of the CDR3 is 15 residues. CDR1 MNHEY and CDR2 SMNVEV come from the germline V gene (reference sequence).

The J gene is TRBJ1-2, the V gene TRBV6-5, with 7 bases that match TRBD1. Germline V CDR1 and CDR2: MNHEY, SVGAGI. The CDR3 contains 13 residues. The V and J ends lost 7 bases and 4 bases, in that order; junction bases with no gene match: 6. The chain's CDR3 is CASTRDSIYGYTF. In DNA form, the CDR3 reads TGTGCCAGCACCCGGGACAGTATCTATGGCTACACCTTC.

This chain uses TRBV27 with TRBJ2-7; 11 positions agree with TRBD1. With V trimmed by 5 bases and J by 7 bases, 10 bases remained unmatched. The CDR3 is 15 residues long. Germline V gene data show CDR1 as MNHEY and CDR2 as SMNVEV (reference sequence). The chain's CDR3 is CASSTTPDRGREQYF. The CDR3 nucleotides read TGTGCCAGCAGTACCACGCCGGACAGGGGGCGGGAGCAGTACTTC.

The genes are TRBV16 and TRBJ2-7; 8 bases align to TRBD2. Trimming removed 5 bases from V and 1 base from J; junction bases left unmatched: 7. CDR1 and CDR2 (germline): KGHSY, FQNENV. The CDR3 sequence is 15 residues long. The CDR3 coding sequence is TGTGCCAGCAGCAAGCGGGGCGGGAGGTCCTACGAGCAGTACTTC. It specifies CASSKRGGRSYEQYF.

This clone has just one count. This chain joins TRBV28 and TRBJ2-6, with a tentative D call TRBD2 (6 bases). In germline, CDR1 is MDHEN, CDR2 SYDVKM. Deletions cut 6 bases from V and 4 bases from J, with 19 bases between. The CDR3 loop spans 17 amino acids. The CDR3, as DNA: TGTGCCAGCAGAAAAGTTAGTGGAGGGTCCGGGGCCAACGTCCTGACTTTC. It specifies CASRKVSGGSGANVLTF.

This clone was observed a single time. V and J are TRBV6-5 and TRBJ1-1, with D unresolved. CDR1 is MNHEY, CDR2 SVGAGI, per germline. This CDR3 is built from 14 residues. The V and J ends lost 6 bases and 9 bases respectively, with 20 bases between them. The CDR3 DNA reads TGTGCCAGCAGGGCCTCCTCTAACCGGCCGAAAGCTTTCTTT. Translation gives CASRASSNRPKAFF.

The chain couples TRBV6-5 to TRBJ1-5; D call uncertain. V was trimmed by 0 bases and J by 4 bases, leaving 10 bases between them. The CDR3 loop spans 15 amino acids. CDR1 and CDR2 from the germline V gene are MNHEY and SVGAGI. CDR3 protein: CASSYSGRSNQPQHF. The CDR3 region has the DNA TGTGCCAGCAGTTACTCGGGCCGAAGTAATCAGCCCCAGCATTTT.

The rearrangement joins TRBV27 to TRBJ1-2; no reliable D call. This CDR3 is 13 amino acids long. CDR1 is MNHEY, CDR2 SMNVEV, per germline (reference sequence). V lost 3 bases and J 6 bases, leaving 11 bases between the germline ends. CDR3 loop: CASSFGRKHGYTF. The CDR3 DNA follows: TGTGCCAGCAGTTTCGGAAGAAAGCATGGCTACACCTTC.

The chain recombines TRBV29-1 with TRBJ2-7; D may match TRBD1 or TRBD2 (6 bases each). This CDR3 contains 14 residues. Germline V lookup: CDR1 SQVTM, CDR2 ANQGSEA. The V and J ends lost 4 bases and 1 base respectively, with 14 bases between them. The CDR3 sequence: CSVAWGALSYEQYF. CDR3 coding DNA: TGCAGCGTTGCGTGGGGGGCTTTATCCTACGAGCAGTACTTC.

This chain uses TRBV7-8 with TRBJ2-7; unclear D gene. The V and J ends lost 1 base and 2 bases respectively, with 9 bases between them. Germline loops: CDR1 SGHVS, CDR2 FQNEAQ. The CDR3 runs 14 residues. CDR3 nucleotides: TGTGCCAGCAGCTTAGGTGGCGGAGCCTACGAGCAGTACTTC. It yields the protein CASSLGGGAYEQYF.

This clone was counted a single time. The genes are TRBV27 and TRBJ1-5; maybe TRBD1 (5 bases). With 6 bases removed from V and 0 bases from J, the gap between germline ends came to 12 bases. Germline CDR1 reads MNHEY; CDR2 reads SMNVEV (reference sequence). This CDR3 has 15 amino acids. Here the CDR3 reads CASSLDSYSNQPQHF. In nucleotides, the CDR3 is TGTGCCAGCAGCCTAGACAGTTATAGCAATCAGCCCCAGCATTTT.

The CDR3 reads CASSAYNTGELFF. The CDR3 region has the DNA TGTGCCAGCAGCGCATATAACACCGGGGAGCTGTTTTTT. The V and J genes are TRBV7-6 and TRBJ2-2, with D uncertain. Germline lookup yields CDR1 SGHVS and CDR2 FNYEAQ. The CDR3 runs to 13 residues. The V end was cut by 5 bases, the J end by 2 bases, with 6 bases between.

This clone was found once. J is TRBJ1-1 and V is TRBV28; 7 bases are shared with TRBD1. Losses at the gene ends were 5 bases for V and 10 bases for J; bases not matched to a gene: 13. This CDR3 is built from 14 residues. CDR1 and CDR2 from the germline V gene are MDHEN and SYDVKM. CDR3 nucleotides: TGTGCCAGCAGTGCCGGGACAGCAATCGTTCGAGCTTTCTTT. The encoded protein is CASSAGTAIVRAFF.